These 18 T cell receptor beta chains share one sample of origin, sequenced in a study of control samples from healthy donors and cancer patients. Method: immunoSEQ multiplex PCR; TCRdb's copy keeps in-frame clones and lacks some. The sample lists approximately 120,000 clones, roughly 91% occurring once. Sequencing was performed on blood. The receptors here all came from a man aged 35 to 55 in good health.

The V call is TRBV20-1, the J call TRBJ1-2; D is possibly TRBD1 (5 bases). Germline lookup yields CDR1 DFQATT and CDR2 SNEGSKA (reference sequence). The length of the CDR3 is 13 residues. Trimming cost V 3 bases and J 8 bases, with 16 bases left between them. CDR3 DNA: TGCAGTGCTAGTCTGGGGACCCCTGGGGGCTACACCTTC. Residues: CSASLGTPGGYTF.

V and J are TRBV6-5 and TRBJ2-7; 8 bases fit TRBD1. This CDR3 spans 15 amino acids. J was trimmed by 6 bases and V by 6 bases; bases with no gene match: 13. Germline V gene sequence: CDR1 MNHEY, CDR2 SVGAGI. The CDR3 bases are TGTGCCAGCAGACCCAGGGAAACAGGGGGGAGCGAGCAGTACTTC. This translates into CASRPRETGGSEQYF.

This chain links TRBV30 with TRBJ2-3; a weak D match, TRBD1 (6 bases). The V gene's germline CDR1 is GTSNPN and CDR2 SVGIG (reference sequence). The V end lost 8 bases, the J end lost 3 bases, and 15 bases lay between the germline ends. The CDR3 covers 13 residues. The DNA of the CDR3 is TGTGCCAGGACAGTTAGTAAAACAGATACGCAGTATTTT. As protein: CARTVSKTDTQYF.

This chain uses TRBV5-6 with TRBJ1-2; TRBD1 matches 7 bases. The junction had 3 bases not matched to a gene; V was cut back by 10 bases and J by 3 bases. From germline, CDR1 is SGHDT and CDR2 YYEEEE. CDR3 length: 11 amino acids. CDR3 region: CAPGGDYGYTF. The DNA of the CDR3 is TGTGCCCCAGGGGGGGACTATGGCTACACCTTC.

CDR3 nucleotide sequence: TGTGCCAGTAGTACCGGCGGGCGGGGTAGCTCCTACGAGCAGTACTTC. Encoded protein: CASSTGGRGSSYEQYF. The rearrangement uses TRBV19 and TRBJ2-7, with a weak D call TRBD2 (6 bases). The CDR3 totals 16 residues. Germline CDR1 reads LNHDA; CDR2 reads SQIVND (reference sequence). V was shortened by 4 bases and J by 0 bases, with 16 bases between the two germline ends.

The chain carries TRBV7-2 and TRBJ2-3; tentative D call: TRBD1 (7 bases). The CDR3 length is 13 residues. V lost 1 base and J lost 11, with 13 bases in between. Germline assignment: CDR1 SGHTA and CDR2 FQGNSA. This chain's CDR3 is CASSLGRDSGQYF. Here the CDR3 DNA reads TGTGCCAGCAGCTTAGGGAGGGACAGCGGGCAGTATTTT.

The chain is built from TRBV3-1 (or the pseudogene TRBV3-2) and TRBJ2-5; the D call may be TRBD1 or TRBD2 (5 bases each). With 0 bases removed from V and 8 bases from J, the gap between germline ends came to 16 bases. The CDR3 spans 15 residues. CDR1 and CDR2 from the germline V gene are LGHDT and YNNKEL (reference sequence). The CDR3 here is CASSQDPGAQRTQYF. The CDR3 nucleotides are TGTGCCAGCAGCCAAGATCCCGGGGCCCAGAGAACCCAGTACTTC.

The CDR3 spells CASSLAAGLSYYEQYF. CDR3 DNA: TGTGCCAGCAGCTTAGCTGCGGGGCTGTCGTATTACGAGCAGTACTTC. The rearrangement uses TRBV7-2 and TRBJ2-7; D possibly corresponds to TRBD2 (6 bases). CDR3 size: 16 residues. V lost 0 bases, J lost 4 bases, and 16 bases lay in between. Germline lookup yields CDR1 SGHTA and CDR2 FQGNSA. Full variable domain (rest looked up from reference TRBV7-2 and TRBJ2-7): GAGVSQSPSNKVTEKGKDVELRCDPISGHTALYWYRQSLGQGLEFLIYFQGNSAPDKSGLPSDRFSAERTGGSVSTLTIQRTQQEDSAVYLCASSLAAGLSYYEQYFGPGTRLTVT.

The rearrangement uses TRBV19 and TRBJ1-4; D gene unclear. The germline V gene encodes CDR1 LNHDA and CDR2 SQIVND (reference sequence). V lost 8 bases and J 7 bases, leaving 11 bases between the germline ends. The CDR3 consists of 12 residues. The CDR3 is CASAQRREKLFF. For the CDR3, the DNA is TGTGCCAGTGCACAACGGCGTGAAAAACTGTTTTTT.

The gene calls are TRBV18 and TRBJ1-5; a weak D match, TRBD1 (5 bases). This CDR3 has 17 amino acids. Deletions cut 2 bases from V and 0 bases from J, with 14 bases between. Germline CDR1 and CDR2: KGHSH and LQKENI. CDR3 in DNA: TGTGCCAGCTCACCAGAGCCAGGACACAATAGCAATCAGCCCCAGCATTTT. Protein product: CASSPEPGHNSNQPQHF.

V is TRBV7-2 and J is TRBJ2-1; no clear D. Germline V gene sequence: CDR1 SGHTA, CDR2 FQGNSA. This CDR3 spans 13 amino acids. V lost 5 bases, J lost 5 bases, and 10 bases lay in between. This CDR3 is CASSRRWDNEQFF. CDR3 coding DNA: TGTGCCAGCAGCCGAAGGTGGGACAATGAGCAGTTCTTC.

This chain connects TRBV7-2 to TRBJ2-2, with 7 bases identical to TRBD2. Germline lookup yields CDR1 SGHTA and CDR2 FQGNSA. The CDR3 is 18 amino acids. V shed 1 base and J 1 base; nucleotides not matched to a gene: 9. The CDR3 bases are TGTGCCAGCAGCTTAGGTCTGTGGGGCGGGGGGAACACCGGGGAGCTGTTTTTT. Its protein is CASSLGLWGGGNTGELFF. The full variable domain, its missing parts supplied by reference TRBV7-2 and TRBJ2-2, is GAGVSQSPSNKVTEKGKDVELRCDPISGHTALYWYRQSLGQGLEFLIYFQGNSAPDKSGLPSDRFSAERTGGSVSTLTIQRTQQEDSAVYLCASSLGLWGGGNTGELFFGEGSRLTVL.

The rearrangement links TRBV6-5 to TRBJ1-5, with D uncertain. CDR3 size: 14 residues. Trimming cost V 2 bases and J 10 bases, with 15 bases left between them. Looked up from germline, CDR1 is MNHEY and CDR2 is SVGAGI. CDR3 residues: CASSYRPIGYPQHF. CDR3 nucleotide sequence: TGTGCCAGCAGTTACAGGCCTATTGGGTATCCCCAGCATTTT.

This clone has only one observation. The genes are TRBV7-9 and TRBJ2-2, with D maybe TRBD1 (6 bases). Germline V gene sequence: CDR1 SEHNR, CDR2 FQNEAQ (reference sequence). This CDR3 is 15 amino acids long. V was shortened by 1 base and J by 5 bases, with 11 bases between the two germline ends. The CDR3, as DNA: TGTGCCAGCAGCTTAGTGGCGAGGGGGACCGGGGAGCTGTTTTTT. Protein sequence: CASSLVARGTGELFF.

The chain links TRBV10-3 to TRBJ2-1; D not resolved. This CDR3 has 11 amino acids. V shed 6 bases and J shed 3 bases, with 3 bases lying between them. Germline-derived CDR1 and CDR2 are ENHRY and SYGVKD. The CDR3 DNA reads TGTGCCATCAGGGACTACAATGAGCAGTTCTTC. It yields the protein CAIRDYNEQFF.

CDR3 amino acids: CASSRQGTHSPLHF. In nucleotides, the CDR3 is TGTGCCAGCAGCCGACAGGGTACTCATTCACCCCTCCACTTT. This sequence joins TRBV6-2 or TRBV6-3 and TRBJ1-6, with 7 bases fitting TRBD1. Germline assignment: CDR1 MNHEY and CDR2 SVGEGT. The V segment lost 6 bases and the J segment 8 bases; nucleotides outside the gene matches: 7. This CDR3 has 14 residues.

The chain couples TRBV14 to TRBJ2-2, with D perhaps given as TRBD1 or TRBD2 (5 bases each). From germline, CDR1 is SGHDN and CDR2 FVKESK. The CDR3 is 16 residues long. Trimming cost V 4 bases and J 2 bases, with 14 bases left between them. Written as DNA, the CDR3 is TGTGCCAGCAGCCTATCACCGGGGCTTAACACCGGGGAGCTGTTTTTT. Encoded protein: CASSLSPGLNTGELFF.

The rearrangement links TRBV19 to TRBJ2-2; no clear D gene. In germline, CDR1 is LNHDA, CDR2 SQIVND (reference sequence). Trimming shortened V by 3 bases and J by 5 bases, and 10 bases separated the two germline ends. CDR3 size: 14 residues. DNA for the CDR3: TGTGCCAGTAGTATTACTCTTCGGACCGGGGAGCTGTTTTTT. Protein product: CASSITLRTGELFF.